The 23 T cell receptor beta chains in this list originate from one sample, sequenced in a study of shared clonotypes between healthy human individuals. Generated by immunoSEQ multiplex PCR, the TCRdb table keeps only in-frame clones and is missing some. The table lists over 850,000 clones, about four fifths of them singletons, with 0.4% to 0.55% in the top ten. Sequencing was carried out using memory CD4+ T cells from PBMCs. Subset defined: CD45RA-negative fraction. These receptors were taken from a man aged 18 to 29 in good health. Some clones in this sample may be carry-over from other donors' samples.

The rearrangement links TRBV4-1 to TRBJ1-2; TRBD1 matches 7 bases. The germline CDR1 and CDR2 sequences are MGHRA and YSYEKL. Unmatched junction bases numbered 16, after V lost 4 bases and J lost 8 bases. There are 16 residues in the CDR3. This CDR3 is CASSPERDSSLWGYTF. The CDR3 DNA reads as TGCGCCAGCAGCCCCGAACGGGACAGCTCGTTGTGGGGCTACACCTTC.

The genes are TRBV30 and TRBJ2-7; D perhaps matches TRBD2 (6 bases). V dropped 2 bases and J dropped 0 bases, with 17 bases sitting between them. Germline V gene data show CDR1 as GTSNPN and CDR2 as SVGIG (reference sequence). This CDR3 contains 16 residues. For the CDR3, the DNA is TGTGCCTGGAGTCGAGGGCGGGCGGGAAGCTCCTACGAGCAGTACTTC. It codes for CAWSRGRAGSSYEQYF.

This rearrangement joins TRBV19 to TRBJ2-1; the D gene is possibly TRBD2 (6 bases). There are 13 residues in the CDR3. Trimming stripped 6 bases from V and 12 bases from J, with 18 bases between. CDR1 LNHDA and CDR2 SQIVND come from the germline V gene (reference sequence). CDR3 DNA: TGTGCCAGTAGCACCCAGTGGGGGGTAGGGCAGTTCTTC. Its translation is CASSTQWGVGQFF.

The chain employs TRBV9 and TRBJ1-1; D might be TRBD1 (6 bases). The CDR3 totals 17 residues. CDR1 SGDLS and CDR2 YYNGEE come from the germline V gene. Between the trimmed V and J ends, which lost 0 bases and 1 base, there was a span of 16 bases. The CDR3 nucleotides are TGTGCCAGCAGCGTAGGTACAGGGACGGTTTCGAACACTGAAGCTTTCTTT. Translation gives CASSVGTGTVSNTEAFF. Full variable domain (remainder filled in from reference TRBV9 and TRBJ1-1): DSGVTQTPKHLITATGQRVTLRCSPRSGDLSVYWYQQSLDQGLQFLIQYYNGEERAKGNILERFSAQQFPDLHSELNLSSLELGDSALYFCASSVGTGTVSNTEAFFGQGTRLTVV.

On this clone: At the DNA level, this CDR3 is encoded by other sequences in the same sample as well. The chain uses TRBV5-1 and TRBJ2-5; D unresolved. The germline gives CDR1 SGHRS, CDR2 YFSETQ. The length of the CDR3 is 14 residues. Trimming shortened V by 0 bases and J by 0 bases, and 6 bases separated the two germline ends. This chain's CDR3 is CASSLVPDQETQYF. The CDR3 coding sequence is TGCGCCAGCAGCTTGGTGCCAGACCAAGAGACCCAGTACTTC.

In this sample, this clone turned up a few times. V gene TRBV2 combines with J gene TRBJ2-6; D is unresolved. Germline V gives CDR1 SNHLY, CDR2 FYNNEI. The CDR3 loop spans 18 amino acids. V was trimmed by 3 bases and J by 0 bases, leaving 15 bases between them. CDR3 coding DNA: TGTGCCAGCAGTGAGCAGTGGCACGGATTCTCTGGGGCCAACGTCCTGACTTTC. It specifies CASSEQWHGFSGANVLTF.

In its sample, this clone was seen many times. The chain uses TRBV2 and TRBJ2-5, with 11 bases lining up with TRBD2. Germline lookup yields CDR1 SNHLY and CDR2 FYNNEI. This CDR3 has 16 amino acids. After removal of 1 base from V and 1 base from J, the junction contained 2 bases not matched to a gene. The CDR3 reads CASSEGTSGSQETQYF. CDR3 DNA: TGTGCCAGCAGTGAAGGAACTAGCGGGAGCCAAGAGACCCAGTACTTC.

The rearrangement uses TRBV7-9 and TRBJ2-7; TRBD1 matches 8 bases. In germline, CDR1 is SEHNR, CDR2 FQNEAQ (reference sequence). Trimming cost V 3 bases and J 6 bases; bases outside gene matches: 4. The CDR3 runs to 13 residues. For the CDR3, the DNA is TGTGCCAGCAGCTTGGACAGGGAAAGCGAGCAGTACTTC. It is translated as CASSLDRESEQYF.

The chain couples TRBV4-1 to TRBJ2-7; the D gene is possibly TRBD1 (6 bases). This CDR3 is built from 13 residues. V was shortened by 3 bases and J by 6 bases, with 12 bases between the two germline ends. Per germline, CDR1 MGHRA and CDR2 YSYEKL. The CDR3 DNA reads as TGCGCCAGCAGCCAGGCCGACAGGCTCGAGCAGTACTTC. Encoded protein: CASSQADRLEQYF.

V gene TRBV5-1 combines with J gene TRBJ1-2, with D possibly TRBD1 on 6 matching bases. The CDR3 runs to 14 residues. V lost 4 bases and J lost 2, with 12 bases in between. Looked up from germline, CDR1 is SGHRS and CDR2 is YFSETQ. The CDR3 sequence: CASSLGQRNYGYTF. The CDR3 DNA follows: TGCGCCAGCAGCCTAGGACAGAGAAACTATGGCTACACCTTC.

This clone has a single count. The rearrangement joins TRBV21-1 to TRBJ1-2. TRBV21-1 has pseudogene status. CDR3 length: 15 residues. CDR3 sequence: CASSKSWPDPYGYTF. In DNA, the CDR3 is TGTGCCAGCAGCAAAAGCTGGCCCGACCCCTATGGCTACACCTTC.

V is TRBV5-1 and J is TRBJ2-7, with 10 nucleotides matching TRBD2. There are 16 residues in the CDR3. Germline loops: CDR1 SGHRS, CDR2 YFSETQ. The ends lost 4 bases at V and 2 bases at J; junction bases unmatched: 9. DNA for the CDR3: TGCGCCAGCAGCCCCTTTCTAGCGGGAGAGGCCTACGAGCAGTACTTC. This encodes CASSPFLAGEAYEQYF.

V is TRBV29-1 and J is TRBJ2-1, with D possibly being TRBD1 or TRBD2 (5 bases each). The germline gives CDR1 SQVTM, CDR2 ANQGSEA. The CDR3 has 12 residues. With 6 bases removed from V and 13 bases from J, the gap between germline ends came to 19 bases. CDR3 in DNA: TGCAGCGTCAAAGGGGTCGGGGAGCCCCAGTTCTTC. It is translated as CSVKGVGEPQFF.

The V call is TRBV4-2, the J call TRBJ2-3, with TRBD1 as a possible D gene (6 bases). Germline loops: CDR1 LGHNA, CDR2 YNFKEQ. CDR3 length: 17 residues. V was shortened by 0 bases and J by 4 bases, with 17 bases between the two germline ends. The CDR3 bases are TGTGCCAGCAGCCAAGAACCGCAGGGGCGCGTTCCAGATACGCAGTATTTT. Protein: CASSQEPQGRVPDTQYF.

As DNA, the CDR3 is TGTGCCAGCAGCTTGGGGAGGGCCGCCGGGGAGCTGTTTTTT. Amino acids: CASSLGRAAGELFF. V usage is TRBV11-2 and J usage is TRBJ2-2; TRBD2 matches at 7 bases. The CDR3 loop spans 14 amino acids. Losses at the gene ends were 3 bases for V and 6 bases for J; bases not matched to a gene: 4. In germline, CDR1 is SGHAT, CDR2 FQNNGV.

The chain is built from TRBV29-1 and TRBJ1-1; TRBD1 might be the D (6 bases). The length of the CDR3 is 11 residues. Trimming stripped 4 bases from V and 6 bases from J, with 9 bases between. Germline V lookup: CDR1 SQVTM, CDR2 ANQGSEA. CDR3 sequence reads: CSVARGAEAFF. The CDR3 DNA is TGCAGCGTTGCCAGGGGCGCTGAAGCTTTCTTT.

This chain links TRBV27 with TRBJ1-2, with 7 nucleotides matching TRBD1. The junction had 24 bases not matched to a gene; V was cut back by 6 bases and J by 8 bases. The CDR3 totals 18 residues. Looked up from germline, CDR1 is MNHEY and CDR2 is SMNVEV (reference sequence). As DNA, the CDR3 is TGTGCCAGCAGAACCCCTACGAGACGCAGACAGGGAGGAGGCGGCTACACCTTC. Amino acids: CASRTPTRRRQGGGGYTF.

The rearrangement links TRBV11-2 to TRBJ1-1; D call uncertain. The germline V gene has CDR1 SGHAT and CDR2 FQNNGV. The CDR3 totals 13 residues. Deletions cut 1 base from V and 3 bases from J, with 6 bases between. The CDR3, as DNA: TGTGCCAGCAGCTTAGTAGCGGACACTGAAGCTTTCTTT. It is translated as CASSLVADTEAFF.

The chain is built from TRBV6-4 and TRBJ1-2; 12 positions agree with TRBD1. J was trimmed by 6 bases and V by 4 bases; bases with no gene match: 18. This CDR3 spans 19 amino acids. Germline-derived CDR1 and CDR2 are MRHNA and SNTAGT. CDR3 sequence: CASSATTGDRGLPGNGYTF. In nucleotides, the CDR3 is TGTGCCAGCAGTGCAACAACCGGGGACAGGGGGCTGCCGGGGAATGGCTACACCTTC.

V is TRBV7-8 and J is TRBJ2-7; D is possibly TRBD2 (5 bases). Germline assignment: CDR1 SGHVS and CDR2 FQNEAQ. Trimming took off 1 base at V and 1 base at J, with 11 bases between the two ends. This CDR3 spans 15 amino acids. In DNA, the CDR3 is TGTGCCAGCAGCTTAGGAGGGATGGGGTCCTACGAGCAGTACTTC. Protein: CASSLGGMGSYEQYF.

This clone has a handful of counts. The chain combines TRBV19 with TRBJ1-1; 9 nucleotides line up with TRBD1. CDR1 and CDR2 (germline): LNHDA, SQIVND (reference sequence). V gave up 5 bases and J gave up 2 bases; unmatched junction bases: 12. The CDR3 is 17 residues long. This CDR3 is CASSSEDRGDINTEAFF. The CDR3 coding sequence is TGTGCCAGTAGTTCCGAGGACAGGGGCGATATTAACACTGAAGCTTTCTTT.

The rearrangement links TRBV6-1 to TRBJ1-1; no clear D. Germline CDR1 is MNHNS and CDR2 is SASEGT. The CDR3 consists of 12 residues. V dropped 1 base and J dropped 7 bases, with 7 bases sitting between them. In DNA form, the CDR3 reads TGTGCCAGCAGTGAAGGGTGGTATGAAGCTTTCTTT. Translating gives CASSEGWYEAFF.

The rearrangement links TRBV14 to TRBJ2-7; D is unclear. The CDR3 sequence is 11 residues long. Deletions cut 4 bases from V and 6 bases from J, with 7 bases between. Germline values: CDR1 SGHDN, CDR2 FVKESK. CDR3 sequence reads: CASSRQIEQYF. The CDR3, as DNA: TGTGCCAGCAGCCGGCAGATCGAGCAGTACTTC.